Presented here are 18 T cell receptor beta chains from one specimen sequenced in a study of regulatory T cells in long-lasting Graves disease. According to the study, TCR beta libraries were built with iRepertoire HTBI primers and CDR3-region Arm-PCR. From the multiplex PCR reads, TCRdb called clonotypes with MiXCR, one entry per CDR3 protein. The data contain about 460,000 distinct CDR3 sequences, 20% to 25% of them seen just once; the ten biggest clones take up around 13%. Time point specified: persistent/refractory GD, antithyroid drugs over 5 years with positive TRAb. PBMCs provided the RNA from which the TCR library was made. The sample here was peripheral blood mononuclear cells (PBMCs), taken when the disease was refractory, from a patient treated with antithyroid drugs. These receptors originate from a female donor with Graves disease.

This clonotype turned up a few times. The chain is built from TRBV5-1 and TRBJ1-2; no clear D gene. The CDR3 spans 13 residues. V lost 3 bases, J lost 0 bases, and 6 bases lay in between. Per the germline V gene, CDR1 is SGHRS and CDR2 is YFSETQ. Written as DNA, the CDR3 is TGCGCCAGCAGCTCCCGAGCTAACTATGGCTACACCTTC. Encoded protein: CASSSRANYGYTF.

This clonotype was counted between two and nine times. This chain uses TRBV18 with TRBJ1-1, with no clear D. Germline V CDR1 and CDR2: KGHSH, LQKENI. This CDR3 region has 12 residues. Between the trimmed V and J ends, which lost 3 bases and 6 bases, there was a span of 8 bases. The CDR3 nucleotides are TGTGCCAGCTCACCTCGCGAGGCTGAAGCTTTCTTT. This codes for CASSPREAEAFF.

This clonotype has ten or more counts. The chain has TRBV7-9 and TRBJ2-7; TRBD1 or TRBD2 may be the D gene (6 bases each). This CDR3 is built from 13 residues. Germline V lookup: CDR1 SEHNR, CDR2 FQNEAQ (reference sequence). Deletions cut 3 bases from V and 2 bases from J, with 8 bases between. The DNA of the CDR3 is TGTGCCAGCAGCTTGGGGGGCCCCTACGAGCAGTACTTC. It specifies CASSLGGPYEQYF.

This clonotype appeared a few times. V gene TRBV19 combines with J gene TRBJ1-1; TRBD1 might be the D (5 bases). Trimming pared 4 bases from V and 1 base from J, leaving 16 bases between. Germline-derived CDR1 and CDR2 are LNHDA and SQIVND (reference sequence). The CDR3 has 16 amino acids. The CDR3 spells CASSKGNYLQNTEAFF. As DNA, the CDR3 is TGTGCCAGTAGTAAGGGGAACTACTTACAGAACACTGAAGCTTTCTTT.

This clonotype has ten or more counts. CDR3 residues: CASSTRRDTEAFF. The DNA for the CDR3 is TGTGCCAGCAGTACGAGGCGTGACACTGAAGCTTTCTTT. V gene TRBV2 combines with J gene TRBJ1-1; D is uncertain. Looked up from germline, CDR1 is SNHLY and CDR2 is FYNNEI. This CDR3 contains 13 residues. Trimming took 5 bases from V and 3 from J, leaving 10 bases between them.

This clonotype was counted a few times. The rearrangement links TRBV12-3 or TRBV12-4 to TRBJ2-7; D not certain. The CDR3 extends over 11 amino acids. V was trimmed by 8 bases and J by 7 bases, leaving 12 bases between them. The DNA for the CDR3 is TGTGCCAGCGGCTCCTGGTCTGAGCAGTACTTC. Translated: CASGSWSEQYF.

This clonotype was picked up many times. The chain joins TRBV29-1 to TRBJ1-1; D perhaps matches TRBD1 (6 bases). This CDR3 spans 13 amino acids. Trimming took 7 bases from V and 5 from J, leaving 17 bases between them. In germline, CDR1 is SQVTM, CDR2 ANQGSEA. CDR3 amino acids: CSARLTGETEAFF. DNA of the CDR3: TGCAGCGCCCGTCTGACAGGAGAAACTGAAGCTTTCTTT.

The chain recombines TRBV6-2 or TRBV6-3 with TRBJ2-7, with TRBD2 as a possible D gene (6 bases). The germline V gene has CDR1 MNHEY and CDR2 SVGEGT. The CDR3 runs 16 residues. Trimming shortened V by 3 bases and J by 0 bases, and 15 bases separated the two germline ends. The CDR3 is CASSYDLSGSSYEQYF. The CDR3 DNA reads as TGTGCCAGCAGTTATGATCTTAGCGGTAGCTCCTACGAGCAGTACTTC.

The sample holds many counts of this clonotype. This CDR3 is CASSETGRAEAFF. The CDR3 DNA follows: TGTGCCAGCAGTGAAACAGGGAGAGCTGAAGCTTTCTTT. The chain is built from TRBV7-9 and TRBJ1-1, with TRBD1 as a possible D gene (6 bases). The length of the CDR3 is 13 residues. Germline lookup yields CDR1 SEHNR and CDR2 FQNEAQ (reference sequence). Trimming removed 6 bases at V and 6 bases at J, with 14 bases between.

This clonotype came up a few times. The V and J genes are TRBV7-2 and TRBJ1-1; D remains ambiguous. V shed 5 bases and J shed 2 bases, with 12 bases lying between them. Germline-derived CDR1 and CDR2 are SGHTA and FQGNSA. The CDR3 length is 14 residues. CDR3 region: CASSLGPFNTEAFF. The CDR3 coding sequence is TGTGCCAGCAGCCTCGGACCTTTCAACACTGAAGCTTTCTTT.

In its sample, this clonotype was seen many times. The V gene is TRBV11-2, the J gene TRBJ2-7; tentative D call: TRBD2 (5 bases). V gave up 3 bases and J gave up 2 bases, with 17 bases separating them. This CDR3 is built from 16 residues. Germline loops: CDR1 SGHAT, CDR2 FQNNGV. The CDR3 DNA reads TGTGCCAGCAGCTTGGATGACCTAGCCGTACCCTACGAGCAGTACTTC. Amino acid sequence: CASSLDDLAVPYEQYF.

In its sample, this clonotype was seen many times. The rearrangement links TRBV6-1 to TRBJ2-7, with D possibly being TRBD2 (9 bases). V was shortened by 9 bases and J by 4 bases, with 19 bases between the two germline ends. Looked up from germline, CDR1 is MNHNS and CDR2 is SASEGT. The CDR3 is made up of 14 amino acids. The CDR3 loop reads CARPKRGDRYEQYF. In DNA, the CDR3 is TGTGCCAGGCCGAAGCGGGGGGACAGGTACGAGCAGTACTTC.

The V call is TRBV29-1, the J call TRBJ2-4, with D hard to call. Germline loops: CDR1 SQVTM, CDR2 ANQGSEA. CDR3 length: 10 amino acids. Trimming shortened V by 4 bases and J by 8 bases, and 6 bases separated the two germline ends. The CDR3 region is CSVVRDIQYF. Here the CDR3 DNA reads TGCAGCGTTGTTCGGGACATTCAGTACTTC.

The CDR3 is CASSLPPPGELFF. The DNA of the CDR3 is TGTGCCAGCAGTTTACCCCCGCCCGGGGAGCTGTTTTTT. The genes are TRBV27 and TRBJ2-2; D remains ambiguous. Germline CDR1 is MNHEY and CDR2 is SMNVEV (reference sequence). This CDR3 has 13 residues. V lost 2 bases and J 6 bases, leaving 7 bases between the germline ends.

V usage is TRBV7-6 and J usage is TRBJ2-5, with D maybe TRBD2 (5 bases). CDR3 size: 15 residues. Trimming removed 2 bases from V and 4 bases from J, with 14 bases in between. CDR1 SGHVS and CDR2 FNYEAQ come from the germline V gene. The CDR3: CASSLWEHLGETQYF. The CDR3 DNA sequence: TGTGCCAGCAGCTTATGGGAGCACCTCGGAGAGACCCAGTACTTC. Filled out from reference TRBV7-6 and TRBJ2-5, the complete variable domain reads GAGVSQSPRYKVTKRGQDVALRCDPISGHVSLYWYRQALGQGPEFLTYFNYEAQQDKSGLPNDRFSAERPEGSISTLTIQRTEQRDSAMYRCASSLWEHLGETQYFGPGTRLLVL.

In this sample, this clonotype turned up many times. The genes are TRBV28 and TRBJ1-4; the D gene is possibly TRBD1 (6 bases). V was trimmed by 6 bases and J by 0 bases, leaving 11 bases between them. The CDR3 loop spans 15 amino acids. CDR1 is MDHEN, CDR2 SYDVKM, per germline. The CDR3 DNA reads as TGTGCCAGCAGCCCCGGGACAACAACTAATGAAAAACTGTTTTTT. Translating gives CASSPGTTTNEKLFF.

This clonotype is a singleton in its sample. A much more abundant neighbour one base away suggests this may be a read error. The rearrangement joins TRBV28 to TRBJ2-7; D tentatively reads TRBD1 or TRBD2 (7 bases each). CDR3 length: 13 amino acids. The germline V gene has CDR1 MDHEN and CDR2 SYDVKM. The CDR3 region has the DNA TGTGCCGGCAGCGGGGACAGCCTAGGGGAGCAGTACTTC. The encoded protein is CAGSGDSLGEQYF.

V gene TRBV7-2 combines with J gene TRBJ2-3; 9 nucleotides line up with TRBD2. J gave up 0 bases and V 3 bases, and 7 bases lay outside the gene matches. The germline V gene encodes CDR1 SGHTA and CDR2 FQGNSA. This CDR3 is built from 17 residues. Here the CDR3 reads CASSLGVAGASTDTQYF. In DNA form, the CDR3 reads TGTGCCAGCAGCTTGGGGGTAGCGGGAGCTAGCACAGATACGCAGTATTTT.